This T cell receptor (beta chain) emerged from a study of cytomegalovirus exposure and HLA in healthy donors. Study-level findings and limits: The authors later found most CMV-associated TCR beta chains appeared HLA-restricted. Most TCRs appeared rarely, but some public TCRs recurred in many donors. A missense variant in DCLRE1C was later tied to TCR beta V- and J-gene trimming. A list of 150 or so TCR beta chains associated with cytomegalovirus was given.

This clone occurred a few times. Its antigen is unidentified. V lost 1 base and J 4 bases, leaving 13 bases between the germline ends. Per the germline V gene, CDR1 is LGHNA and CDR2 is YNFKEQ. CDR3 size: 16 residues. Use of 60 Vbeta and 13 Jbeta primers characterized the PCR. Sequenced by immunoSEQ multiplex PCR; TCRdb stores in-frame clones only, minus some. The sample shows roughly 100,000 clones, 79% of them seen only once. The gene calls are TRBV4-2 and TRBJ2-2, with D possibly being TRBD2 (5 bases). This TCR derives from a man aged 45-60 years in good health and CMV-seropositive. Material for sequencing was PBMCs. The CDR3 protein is CASSQAASGGTGELFF. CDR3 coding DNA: TGTGCCAGCAGCCAAGCCGCCAGCGGTGGCACCGGGGAGCTGTTTTTT.